A single T cell receptor beta chain is shown here with its context. Its antigen is as yet unknown. TCRdb analysed the reads with MiXCR anew, one entry per CDR3 protein. The sample records 650,000 to 900,000 distinct CDR3 sequences, 32% being singletons. This sample is drawn from a study of T cell repertoires in cytomegalovirus infection. Background on the study: CMV epitopes, recently identified HLA-C-restricted and well-studied HLA-B-restricted, were used.

The CDR3 covers 14 residues. CDR1 and CDR2 from the germline V gene are SGHVS and FNYEAQ. V shed 1 base and J shed 5 bases, with 9 bases lying between them. The origin of this receptor is a human donor in good health (CMV status not recorded). Some clones in this sample may be carry-over from other donors' samples. The sample consisted of cultured CD8+ T cells from PBMCs, taken from culture after CMV antigen stimulation. V gene TRBV7-6 combines with J gene TRBJ2-1; no definite D call. The CDR3 loop reads CASSLEGRHNEQFF. CDR3 DNA: TGTGCCAGCAGCTTAGAAGGACGCCACAATGAGCAGTTCTTC.